Following are 10 T cell receptor beta chains from one sample sequenced in a study of T-cell reconstitution after alpha-beta-depleted transplantation in children. Using unique molecular identifiers, the investigators prepared the TCRbeta library. TCRdb re-called the PCR reads with MiXCR, one entry per CDR3 protein. The sample lists about 350,000 distinct CDR3 sequences; 13% were seen once. This specimen was PBMCs, taken from the stem cell graft. These receptors were obtained from a human donor who donated a stem cell graft to a child with Fanconi anemia.

This clonotype appeared a few times. The V gene is TRBV12-3 or TRBV12-4, the J gene TRBJ2-7, with D possibly TRBD1 on 6 matching bases. The CDR3 extends over 14 amino acids. V was cut by 7 bases and J by 2 bases, with 15 bases left in between. The CDR3 DNA sequence: TGTGCCAGCAACAGGGTCCCCGGGACCTACGAGCAGTACTTC. This encodes CASNRVPGTYEQYF.

This clonotype was counted a few times. V usage is TRBV7-2 and J usage is TRBJ1-5, with TRBD1 matching over 7 bases. The CDR3 contains 13 residues. Germline assignment: CDR1 SGHTA and CDR2 FQGNSA. After removal of 6 bases from V and 7 bases from J, the junction contained 6 bases not matched to a gene. The CDR3 reads CASSRQGGQPQHF. CDR3 coding DNA: TGTGCCAGCAGTAGACAGGGCGGCCAGCCCCAGCATTTT.

Only a few counts were recorded for this clonotype. The V call is TRBV12-3 or TRBV12-4, the J call TRBJ2-1; the D is unclear. Deletions cut 2 bases from V and 11 bases from J, with 7 bases between. This CDR3 is 11 amino acids long. The CDR3 reads CASSLREKQFF. In nucleotides, the CDR3 is TGTGCCAGCAGTTTAAGGGAAAAGCAGTTCTTC.

Ten or more counts support this clonotype. This sequence joins TRBV5-1 and TRBJ2-1, with D tentatively TRBD2 (6 bases). V lost 0 bases, J lost 0 bases, and 10 bases lay in between. The length of the CDR3 is 16 residues. CDR1 SGHRS and CDR2 YFSETQ come from the germline V gene. CDR3 sequence (DNA): TGCGCCAGCAGCTTGGGTGCGGGGAGCTCCTACAATGAGCAGTTCTTC. Translation: CASSLGAGSSYNEQFF.

Notes on this clonotype: A much bigger clone sits one base away, suggesting this may be a read error. The CDR3, as DNA: TGCGCCACCAGCCTGAGCACAGGGAGGACTGAAGCTTTCTTT. Translation: CATSLSTGRTEAFF. This chain links TRBV5-1 with TRBJ1-1, with D perhaps TRBD1 (6 bases). In germline, CDR1 is SGHRS, CDR2 YFSETQ. CDR3 length equals 14 residues.

The V and J genes are TRBV11-2 and TRBJ2-1; TRBD2 agrees at 13 bases. V was pared by 5 bases and J by 2 bases, with 9 bases of the junction left unmatched. The CDR3 loop spans 18 amino acids. CDR1 is SGHAT and CDR2 is FQNNGV in the germline V gene. CDR3 sequence: CASSLWTSGGPTYNEQFF. The CDR3 coding sequence is TGTGCCAGCAGCCTATGGACTAGCGGGGGTCCTACCTACAATGAGCAGTTCTTC.

This clonotype has only a few counts. J is TRBJ1-5 and V is TRBV6-1, with 9 bases matching TRBD1. V was pared by 4 bases and J by 0 bases, with 7 bases of the junction left unmatched. The CDR3 covers 17 residues. CDR1 MNHNS and CDR2 SASEGT come from the germline V gene. The CDR3 here is CASSGTGARLSNQPQHF. Written as DNA, the CDR3 is TGTGCCAGCAGTGGGACAGGGGCGCGGCTTAGCAATCAGCCCCAGCATTTT.

This clonotype was recorded many times. The V gene is TRBV6-5, the J gene TRBJ1-3; 9 bases are a match to TRBD1. Germline CDR1 reads MNHEY; CDR2 reads SVGAGI. This CDR3 region has 15 residues. Trimming removed 0 bases from V and 9 bases from J; junction bases left unmatched: 6. CDR3 region: CASSYSDRGKTTIYF. CDR3 DNA: TGTGCCAGCAGTTACTCGGACAGGGGAAAAACCACCATATATTTT.

V gene TRBV29-1 combines with J gene TRBJ1-2; D remains unclear. Deletions cut 0 bases from V and 2 bases from J, with 7 bases between. Looked up from germline, CDR1 is SQVTM and CDR2 is ANQGSEA. CDR3 length: 13 amino acids. CDR3 region: CSVEDLGNYGYTF. The CDR3 DNA sequence: TGCAGCGTTGAAGATTTGGGGAACTATGGCTACACCTTC.

This clonotype was recorded many times. This sequence joins TRBV7-8 and TRBJ1-2; possible D gene TRBD1, 5 bases. Germline lookup yields CDR1 SGHVS and CDR2 FQNEAQ. This CDR3 contains 14 residues. The germline V and J ends were trimmed by 1 base and 1 base, with 7 bases remaining between them. CDR3 region: CASSLDRSNYGYTF. The DNA for the CDR3 is TGTGCCAGCAGCTTAGACAGGAGTAACTATGGCTACACCTTC.